The 25 T cell receptor beta chains given below trace back to one sample, sequenced in a study of CD4 and CD8 cells across lung adenocarcinoma regions. TCRdb re-analysed the PCR reads in MiXCR, keeping a single row per CDR3 protein. The table records around 6,800 distinct CDR3 sequences, around half of them present only once. The source material was CD8+ T cells from the center of a lung tumor. The receptors here all came from a male donor with lung adenocarcinoma. The CD4 and CD8 labels of this study may be unreliable.

V is TRBV6-1 and J is TRBJ1-5, with D maybe TRBD1 (5 bases). The CDR3 is 16 residues long. Trimming removed 2 bases at V and 11 bases at J, with 22 bases between. Germline values: CDR1 MNHNS, CDR2 SASEGT. The CDR3 region is CASSESSGGGGEAQHF. The CDR3, as DNA: TGTGCCAGCAGTGAAAGTTCCGGGGGGGGAGGGGAGGCCCAGCATTTT.

The chain combines TRBV6-1 with TRBJ2-1; D is tentatively TRBD1 or TRBD2 (6 bases each). The DNA end lines up better with TRBJ2-7; the J call may be wrong. CDR3 size: 15 residues. Germline CDR1 reads MNHNS; CDR2 reads SASEGT. The CDR3 here is CASSDGGPSSYEQYF. The CDR3 DNA follows: TGTGCCAGCAGTGACGGGGGCCCCAGCTCCTACGAGCAGTACTTC.

The chain couples TRBV6-5 to TRBJ2-4; 7 bases agree with TRBD2. This CDR3 is built from 15 residues. The germline V gene has CDR1 MNHEY and CDR2 SVGAGI. After removal of 2 bases from V and 13 bases from J, the junction contained 14 bases not matched to a gene. CDR3 sequence: CASSYGGSSYNEQYF. CDR3 DNA sequence: TGTGCCAGCAGTTACGGCGGGAGCTCCTACAATGAGCAGTACTTC.

About this clonotype itself: At one end, the junction sequence differs from germline, possibly due to a read error. V usage is TRBV27 and J usage is TRBJ2-3; a possible D gene is TRBD2 (5 bases). CDR3 length: 14 residues. CDR1 is MNHEY and CDR2 is SMNVEV in the germline V gene (reference sequence). CDR3 in amino acids: CASSGFRGKDTQYF. The CDR3, as DNA: TGTGCCAGCAGTGGGTTCCGAGGGAAAGATACGCAGTACTTT.

This chain connects TRBV6-1 to TRBJ2-3, with 7 bases matching TRBD2. With 9 bases clipped from V and 5 bases from J, the junction kept 14 bases outside the gene matches. The CDR3 is 15 residues long. Germline values: CDR1 MNHNS, CDR2 SASEGT. The DNA for the CDR3 is TGTGCCAGGAGGAAGGGAGGGGAGGGGCAAGATACGCAGTATTTT. Amino acid sequence: CARRKGGEGQDTQYF.

The V and J genes are TRBV6-5 and TRBJ2-1; TRBD1 matches at 7 bases. The V and J ends lost 2 bases and 10 bases, in that order; junction bases with no gene match: 17. This CDR3 is 17 amino acids long. Germline values: CDR1 MNHEY, CDR2 SVGAGI. CDR3 nucleotides: TGTGCCAGCAGTTACATGAAAGATACCGGGACAGCTTTCGAGCAGTTCTTC. It codes for CASSYMKDTGTAFEQFF.

The chain uses TRBV6-1 and TRBJ2-5; TRBD2 agrees at 7 bases. The J segment lost 11 bases and the V segment lost 9 bases, leaving 21 bases of the junction unmatched. Germline CDR1 reads MNHNS; CDR2 reads SASEGT. This CDR3 has 15 residues. The CDR3: CARGHGGLDQDTQYF. The CDR3 region has the DNA TGTGCCAGGGGGCACGGTGGACTAGACCAAGATACGCAGTACTTC.

V gene TRBV27 combines with J gene TRBJ2-3, with a possible D match to TRBD1 (6 bases). The CDR3 is 18 amino acids. With 7 bases removed from V and 0 bases from J, the gap between germline ends came to 23 bases. Germline V lookup: CDR1 MNHEY, CDR2 SMNVEV (reference sequence). CDR3 sequence (DNA): TGTGCCAGCATCCCCGCCCCGGTCGGACAGATGAGCACAGATACGCAGTATTTT. Amino acids: CASIPAPVGQMSTDTQYF.

This clonotype was seen a handful of times. The rearrangement uses TRBV27 and TRBJ2-7; 8 bases fit TRBD2. The V and J ends lost 3 bases and 6 bases, in that order; junction bases with no gene match: 10. The CDR3 is made up of 15 amino acids. Germline CDR1 is MNHEY and CDR2 is SMNVEV (reference sequence). CDR3 in DNA: TGTGCCAGCAGTTTTATGGTAGCGGGATTATCCGAGCAGTACTTC. This encodes CASSFMVAGLSEQYF.

The chain joins TRBV6-1 to TRBJ2-1, with 9 bases that match TRBD2. The CDR3 has 17 amino acids. Germline lookup yields CDR1 MNHNS and CDR2 SASEGT. With V trimmed by 7 bases and J by 4 bases, 14 bases remained unmatched. CDR3: CASTGGRARTTYNEQFF. The CDR3, as DNA: TGTGCCAGCACCGGCGGGAGGGCCCGAACAACTTACAATGAGCAGTTCTTC.

The CDR3 region has the DNA TGTGCCAGCAGCCAAGGGGCCCAAAGGTGGACAGATACGCAGTATTTT. Its translation: CASSQGAQRWTDTQYF. The chain has TRBV14 and TRBJ2-3; D unresolved. This CDR3 spans 16 amino acids. The ends were cut back, 1 base at V and 3 bases at J, with 14 bases in the middle. Germline V gene data show CDR1 as SGHDN and CDR2 as FVKESK.

CDR3 amino acids: CASSEAGGTNEKLFF. For the CDR3, the DNA is TGTGCCAGCAGTGAAGCGGGGGGAACTAATGAAAAACTGTTTTTT. The chain is built from TRBV6-1 and TRBJ1-4; maybe TRBD1 (5 bases). The CDR3 runs 15 residues. V was cut by 0 bases and J by 1 base, with 6 bases left in between. Germline assignment: CDR1 MNHNS and CDR2 SASEGT.

This clonotype was observed a handful of times. The genes are TRBV4-3 and TRBJ2-5, with 11 positions matching TRBD2. CDR1 is LGHNA and CDR2 is YSLEER in the germline V gene. V lost 0 bases, J lost 5 bases, and 5 bases stayed unmatched. There are 16 residues in the CDR3. DNA for the CDR3: TGCGCCAGCAGCCAAGATGGGACTAGCGGAAGGGAGACCCAGTACTTC. Amino acid sequence: CASSQDGTSGRETQYF.

In its sample, this clonotype was seen a few times. The chain carries TRBV7-2 and TRBJ2-5; unclear D gene. Germline values: CDR1 SGHTA, CDR2 FQGNSA. Deletions cut 5 bases from V and 4 bases from J, with 14 bases between. The CDR3 contains 14 residues. In DNA, the CDR3 is TGTGCCAGCAGCACCGATACCTTAGGAGAGACCCAGTACTTC. Protein sequence: CASSTDTLGETQYF.

A remark on this clonotype: An end of the junction does not agree with germline; a read error may underlie this. This rearrangement joins TRBV6-1 to TRBJ2-3; 7 nucleotides match TRBD2. The germline V gene has CDR1 MNHNS and CDR2 SASEGT. CDR3 length: 12 amino acids. This chain's CDR3 is CATMRGRSEQHF. The CDR3 nucleotides read TGTGCCACAATGCGGGGGAGAAGCGAGCAGCACTTT.

Remarks on this clonotype: A read error may account for a junction end that differs from germline. The chain has TRBV6-8 and TRBJ2-5; the D gene could be TRBD1 or TRBD2 (5 bases each). Germline values: CDR1 MNHGY, CDR2 SAAAGT. This CDR3 contains 17 residues. The CDR3 coding sequence is TGTGCCAGCAGTTGGGGACCGGCGGAACGGGACCCAGAGACGCAGTACTTC. Translation: CASSWGPAERDPETQYF.

This clonotype is termed medium-sized (0.01 to 0.1%). The genes are TRBV6-5 and TRBJ2-1, with 9 nucleotides matching TRBD2. CDR3 length equals 15 residues. The trim removed 3 bases at V and 8 bases at J, leaving 8 bases unmatched. Germline-derived CDR1 and CDR2 are MNHEY and SVGAGI. The CDR3 here is CASSYSGRTNDEQFF. CDR3 in DNA: TGTGCCAGCAGTTATAGCGGGAGAACAAACGATGAGCAGTTCTTC.

The chain combines TRBV6-1 with TRBJ2-4; TRBD2 aligns across 7 bases. The germline V gene encodes CDR1 MNHNS and CDR2 SASEGT. The J segment lost 13 bases and the V segment lost 6 bases, leaving 24 bases of the junction unmatched. The CDR3 covers 17 residues. The CDR3 here is CASRGVGGGGAKNTQYF. CDR3 sequence (DNA): TGTGCCAGCAGGGGCGTGGGGGGGGGGGGAGCCAAAAATACGCAGTACTTC.

The gene calls are TRBV6-5 and TRBJ2-2, with TRBD2 matching 11 bases. The assigned J gene may be wrong: the sequence end matches TRBJ2-3 better. The length of the CDR3 is 16 residues. Germline V gene sequence: CDR1 MNHEY, CDR2 SVGAGI. CDR3 amino acids: CASSVLAGDDTGAQYF. The CDR3 nucleotides read TGTGCCAGCAGTGTACTAGCGGGAGACGACACCGGGGCGCAGTATTTT.

The rearrangement joins TRBV7-2 to TRBJ2-3, with 14 nucleotides matching TRBD2. The CDR3 contains 19 residues. The trim removed 7 bases at V and 9 bases at J, leaving 21 bases unmatched. Germline CDR1 SGHTA, CDR2 FQGNSA. CDR3 in DNA: TGTGCCAGCACCAACTCGTCGAGACTAGCGGGAGGGCCTCGAGAGACGCAGTATTTT. Amino acids: CASTNSSRLAGGPRETQYF. Supplemented by reference TRBV7-2 and TRBJ2-3, the full variable domain reads GAGVSQSPSNKVTEKGKDVELRCDPISGHTALYWYRQSLGQGLEFLIYFQGNSAPDKSGLPSDRFSAERTGGSVSTLTIQRTQQEDSAVYLCASTNSSRLAGGPRETQYFGPGTRLTVL.

V is TRBV6-1 and J is TRBJ2-4, with 8 bases aligning to TRBD2. The CDR3 length is 16 residues. CDR1 is MNHNS and CDR2 is SASEGT in the germline V gene. Trimming cost V 7 bases and J 13 bases; bases outside gene matches: 21. The CDR3: CASTGVAGGGQETQYF. DNA of the CDR3: TGTGCCAGCACGGGGGTCGCGGGAGGAGGCCAAGAGACGCAGTACTTC.

Remarks on this clonotype: Germline is not matched at one junction end, which may reflect a read error. This chain's CDR3 is CAASGERAKDTQYF. The CDR3 DNA is TGTGCCGCCAGTGGGGAGAGGGCCAAAGATACTCAGTACTTT. V is TRBV24-1 and J is TRBJ2-3, with D possibly being TRBD2 (5 bases). Looked up from germline, CDR1 is KGHDR and CDR2 is SFDVKD. This CDR3 comprises 14 residues.

The chain couples TRBV7-9 to TRBJ2-1, with D perhaps matching TRBD2 (7 bases). The end of the DNA is better explained by TRBJ2-5, so the J call may be wrong. This CDR3 region has 15 residues. Germline V gene sequence: CDR1 SEHNR, CDR2 FQNEAQ (reference sequence). In nucleotides, the CDR3 is TGTGCCAGCAGTAAAGGGGGGGCTTTCAAGGAGACCCAGTACTTC. This translates into CASSKGGAFKETQYF.

This clonotype was detected ten times or more. The chain links TRBV6-2 or TRBV6-3 to TRBJ2-3, with a possible D match to TRBD2 (6 bases). V was cut by 6 bases and J by 5 bases, with 15 bases left in between. Germline CDR1 is MNHEY and CDR2 is SVGEGT. This CDR3 is 14 amino acids long. The CDR3 DNA reads TGTGCCAGCAGCCAGCGGGTGGGAGGAGATACGCAGTATTTT. Translation: CASSQRVGGDTQYF.

The CDR3 coding sequence is TGTGCCAGCAGGTCTGGTCTCTCCTACGAGCAGTACTTC. This codes for CASRSGLSYEQYF. J is TRBJ2-7 and V is TRBV7-8; no clear D gene. The germline gives CDR1 SGHVS, CDR2 FQNEAQ. Trimming shortened V by 6 bases and J by 0 bases, and 9 bases separated the two germline ends. This CDR3 spans 13 amino acids.